This T cell receptor (beta chain) was captured by sequencing in a study of blood T cell repertoires in COVID-19 (dated by TCRdb to the early 2020s). Some background on the complete study: Samples from collaborators originated in the United States, Italy and Spain and spanned both the acute and convalescent phases of COVID-19. The prospective study material was composed of cDNA or gDNA derived from T cells, B-cell-depleted T cells, or PBMCs. The dataset comprised deeply sampled blood TCRbeta repertoires from subjects exposed to, actively infected with, or recovered from COVID-19. The repertoires were released in a freely available public database intended as a resource for research on the immune response to SARS-CoV-2. The samples were drawn from two sources: the first 160 participants of the ongoing ImmuneRACE study, and 950 to 1,500 subjects contributed by 6 global collaborators. A de-identified subject ID, COVID-19 status, age in years and sex were almost always included in the sample metadata. HLA class I and class II types, where available, came from metadata supplied by the sample provider rather than from assay-based typing. Study-wide findings and limitations: The amount of clinical and demographic metadata varied by source and participant and was provided uncurated.

Note on this clone: Its antigen has not been determined. No clone much larger than this one lies a single base away; base qualities are absent.

From a lookup of the germline V gene (reference sequence), CDR1 and CDR2 are LNHDA and SQIVND. The CDR3 numbers 18 residues from cysteine through phenylalanine. The read is trimmed to its CDR3 DNA, 54 bases read in frame from base 1. V is trimmed back by 6 bases and J by 2 bases, and the junction contains 16 bases that no gene match accounts for. TCRbeta CDR3 regions were amplified from genomic DNA by means of the immunoSEQ Assay, a bias-controlled multiplex PCR. The original pipeline was this. Nucleated cell counts per sample were estimated from amplification of reference gene primers within the assay. To quantify the absolute abundance of each unique TCRbeta CDR3 rearrangement, sequence reads were collapsed and filtered. For each sample, productive Simpson clonality was calculated as the square root of Simpson's diversity index over productive rearrangements. TCRdb carries this immuneACCESS record with in-frame sequences only. Its versions omit some clonotypes, under half of them owing to an unresolved V gene in the studies checked, with the rest unexplained. V, J and clone size derive from that table, while D and trimming were established from the DNA sequence. This sample lists fewer than 90,000 clones; 76% were detected once. The ten most abundant clones make up just under 15% of the sample.

In Seattle, one collaborating source enrolled patients while the infection was active and tracked those patients longitudinally over the course of disease. The collaborating institutions used their own protocols to collect whole blood in K2EDTA tubes. Collaborator samples were shipped for TCRbeta analysis as frozen whole blood, isolated PBMCs, or DNA extracted from either sample type. Input material: peripheral blood. This receptor was obtained from a man in his fifties or sixties with COVID-19, enrolled during active disease. The receptor chain draws on TRBV19 and TRBJ2-3; 8 bases in the junction line up with TRBD2. The bases are TGTGCCAGTAGCCCACAGCTGGGCGCGGGGGGTTCCACAGATACGCAGTATTTT. It is translated as CASSPQLGAGGSTDTQYF.